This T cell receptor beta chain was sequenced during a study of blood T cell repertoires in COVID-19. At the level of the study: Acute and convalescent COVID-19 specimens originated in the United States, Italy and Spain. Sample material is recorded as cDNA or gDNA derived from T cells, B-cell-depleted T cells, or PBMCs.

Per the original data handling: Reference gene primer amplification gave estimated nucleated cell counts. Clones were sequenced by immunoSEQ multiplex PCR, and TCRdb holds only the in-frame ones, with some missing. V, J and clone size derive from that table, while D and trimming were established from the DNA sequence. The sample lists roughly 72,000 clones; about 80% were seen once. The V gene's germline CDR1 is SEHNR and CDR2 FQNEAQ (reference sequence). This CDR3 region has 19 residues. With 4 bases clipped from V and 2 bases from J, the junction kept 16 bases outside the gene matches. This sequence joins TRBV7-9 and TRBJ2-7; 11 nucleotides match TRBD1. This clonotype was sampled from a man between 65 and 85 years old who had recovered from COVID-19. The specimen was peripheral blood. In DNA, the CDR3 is TGTGCCAGCAGCTCCACTATCCAAAAGGACAGGGGGCTGCCCTACGAGCAGTACTTC. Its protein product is CASSSTIQKDRGLPYEQYF.